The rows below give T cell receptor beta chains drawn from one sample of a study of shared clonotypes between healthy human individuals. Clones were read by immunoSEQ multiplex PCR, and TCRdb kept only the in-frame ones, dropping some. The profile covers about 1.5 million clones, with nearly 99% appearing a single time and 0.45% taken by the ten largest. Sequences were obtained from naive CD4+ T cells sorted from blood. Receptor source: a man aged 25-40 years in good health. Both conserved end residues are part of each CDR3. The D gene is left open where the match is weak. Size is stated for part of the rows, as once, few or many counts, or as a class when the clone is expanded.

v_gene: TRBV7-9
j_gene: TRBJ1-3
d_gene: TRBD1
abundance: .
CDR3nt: TGTGCCAGCAGCTTAGCGGGACAGGGGGCGTCTGGAAACACCATATATTTT
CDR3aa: CASSLAGQGASGNTIYF

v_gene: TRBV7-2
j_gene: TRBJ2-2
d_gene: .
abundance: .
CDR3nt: TGTGCCAGCAGCTTGAGGCAGATGAACACCGGGGAGCTGTTTTTT
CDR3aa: CASSLRQMNTGELFF

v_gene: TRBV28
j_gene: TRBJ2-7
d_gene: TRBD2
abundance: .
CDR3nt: TGTGCCAGCAAGGCTTTGGGACTAGCGGTGTACGAGCAGTACTTC
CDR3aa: CASKALGLAVYEQYF

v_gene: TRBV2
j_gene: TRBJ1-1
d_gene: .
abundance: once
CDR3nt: TGTGCCAGCAGTACCTGGACGGAAGCTTTCTTT
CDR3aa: CASSTWTEAFF

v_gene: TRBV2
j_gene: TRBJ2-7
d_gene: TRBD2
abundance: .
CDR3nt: TGTGCCAGCAGTGAATCCGGGAGGAGCGAGCAGTACTTC
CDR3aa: CASSESGRSEQYF

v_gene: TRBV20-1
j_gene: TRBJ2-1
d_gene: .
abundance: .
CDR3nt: TGCAGTGCTTCAGGGAACAATGAGCAGTTCTTC
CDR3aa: CSASGNNEQFF

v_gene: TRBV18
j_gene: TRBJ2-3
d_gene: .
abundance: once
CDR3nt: TGTGCCAGCTCACCACCGAAGCCGGGGGGCGCAGATACGCAGTATTTT
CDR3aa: CASSPPKPGGADTQYF

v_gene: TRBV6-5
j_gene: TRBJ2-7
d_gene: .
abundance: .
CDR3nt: TGTGCCAGCAGTTACTCGATACCCCCCGTGCGGGGCGAGCAGTACTTC
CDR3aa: CASSYSIPPVRGEQYF

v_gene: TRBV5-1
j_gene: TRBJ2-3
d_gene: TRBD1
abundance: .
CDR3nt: TGCGCCAGCAGCTTGGGACAGGGGGAGAGCACAGATACGCAGTATTTT
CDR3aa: CASSLGQGESTDTQYF

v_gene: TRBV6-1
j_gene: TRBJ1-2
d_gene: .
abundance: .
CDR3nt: TGTGCCAGCAGTGAATTTCCCGCGGGCTACACCTTC
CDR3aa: CASSEFPAGYTF

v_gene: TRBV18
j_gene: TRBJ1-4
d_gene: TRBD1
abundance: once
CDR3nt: TGTGCCAGCTCACCTTTGCACGGGACAGGGGTCTCGGCAACTAATGAAAAACTGTTTTTT
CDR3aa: CASSPLHGTGVSATNEKLFF

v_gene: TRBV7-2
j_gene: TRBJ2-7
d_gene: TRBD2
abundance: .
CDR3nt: TGTGCCAGCAGCTCCGGGACTAGCGGGGGATACTACGAGCAGTACTTC
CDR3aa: CASSSGTSGGYYEQYF

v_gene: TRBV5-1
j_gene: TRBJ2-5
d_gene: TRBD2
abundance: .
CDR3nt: TGCGCCAGCAGCCCGGGAGGGACGGTTACAGGAGAGACCCAGTACTTC
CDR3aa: CASSPGGTVTGETQYF

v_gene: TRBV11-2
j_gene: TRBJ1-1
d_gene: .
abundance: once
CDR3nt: TGTGCCAGCAGCTTATGGTTGGTGAACACTGAAGCTTTCTTT
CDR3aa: CASSLWLVNTEAFF

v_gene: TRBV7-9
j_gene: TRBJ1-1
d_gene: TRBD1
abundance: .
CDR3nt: TGTGCCAGCAGCTTAAGACAGGGATTAGGGGTGGGGCACACTGAAGCTTTCTTT
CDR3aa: CASSLRQGLGVGHTEAFF

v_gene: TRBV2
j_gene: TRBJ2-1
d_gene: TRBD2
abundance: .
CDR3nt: TGTGCCAGCACCGAGACTAGCGGGAGTTTCAATGAGCAGTTCTTC
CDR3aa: CASTETSGSFNEQFF

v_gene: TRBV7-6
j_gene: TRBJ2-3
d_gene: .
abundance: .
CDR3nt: TGTGCCAGCAGCTTAGGGAATACCGCAGATACGCAGTATTTT
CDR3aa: CASSLGNTADTQYF

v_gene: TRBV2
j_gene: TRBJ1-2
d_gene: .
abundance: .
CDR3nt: TGTGCCAGCAGTGACGGGGGGCAAGGATATGGCTACACCTTC
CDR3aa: CASSDGGQGYGYTF

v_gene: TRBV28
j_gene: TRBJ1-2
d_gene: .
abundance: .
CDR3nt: TGTGCCAGCAGCTCGACAGGCCCTCTCTATGGCTACACCTTC
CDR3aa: CASSSTGPLYGYTF

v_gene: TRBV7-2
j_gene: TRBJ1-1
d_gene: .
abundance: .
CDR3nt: TGTGCCAGCAGCTTAGACCCAGCCAGGGCGAACACTGAAGCTTTCTTT
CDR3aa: CASSLDPARANTEAFF

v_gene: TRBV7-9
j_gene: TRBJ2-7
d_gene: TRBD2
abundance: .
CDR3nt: TGTGCCAGCAGCTCGACTAGCGCTCTTTTTTACGAGCAGTACTTC
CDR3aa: CASSSTSALFYEQYF

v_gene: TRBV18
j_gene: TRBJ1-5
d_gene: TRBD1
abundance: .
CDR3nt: TGTGCCAGCTCACCACTCGGGACAGGCAATCAGCCCCAGCATTTT
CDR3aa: CASSPLGTGNQPQHF

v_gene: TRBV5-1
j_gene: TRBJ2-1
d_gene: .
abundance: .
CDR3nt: TGCGCCAGCAGGTCGACAGGTTTCTACAATGAGCAGTTCTTC
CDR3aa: CASRSTGFYNEQFF

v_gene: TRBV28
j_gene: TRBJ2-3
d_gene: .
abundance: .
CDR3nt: TGTGCCAGCAGCTGGATTATGACAGATTTTCACACAGATACGCAGTATTTT
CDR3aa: CASSWIMTDFHTDTQYF

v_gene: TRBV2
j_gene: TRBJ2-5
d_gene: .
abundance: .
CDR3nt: TGTGCCAGCACCACCGGAGAGACCCAGTACTTC
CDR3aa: CASTTGETQYF

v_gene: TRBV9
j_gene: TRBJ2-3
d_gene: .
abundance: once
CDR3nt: TGTGCCAGCAGCGTAGGGACTAAGGCCCGCACAGATACGCAGTATTTT
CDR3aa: CASSVGTKARTDTQYF

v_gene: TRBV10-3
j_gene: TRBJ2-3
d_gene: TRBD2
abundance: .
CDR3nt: TGTGCCATCAGGGGGGGACTAGCGGGACCAGATACGCAGTATTTT
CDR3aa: CAIRGGLAGPDTQYF

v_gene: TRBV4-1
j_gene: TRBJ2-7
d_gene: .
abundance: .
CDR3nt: TGCGCCAGCAGCCCCTTCCCTCCTCCGGACGACCGAACCTACGAGCAGTACTTC
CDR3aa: CASSPFPPPDDRTYEQYF

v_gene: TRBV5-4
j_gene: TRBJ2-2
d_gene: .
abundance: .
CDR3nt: TGTGCCAGCAGCTTGGTCACAGGGAACACCGGGGAGCTGTTTTTT
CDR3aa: CASSLVTGNTGELFF

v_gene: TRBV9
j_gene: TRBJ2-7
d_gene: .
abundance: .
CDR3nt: TGTGCCAGCAGCGTAGACACAGGGCAAACCGACTACGAGCAGTACTTC
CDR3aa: CASSVDTGQTDYEQYF

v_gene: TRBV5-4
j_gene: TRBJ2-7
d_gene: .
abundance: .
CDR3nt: TGTGCCAGCAGCCGCAACGGCGGGACCTCCTACGAGCAGTACTTC
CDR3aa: CASSRNGGTSYEQYF

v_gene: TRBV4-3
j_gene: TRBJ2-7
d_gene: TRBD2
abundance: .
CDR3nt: TGCGCCAGCAGCCAGGAACAAATATTAGCGGGAGGAACCCCCTACGAGCAGTACTTC
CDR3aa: CASSQEQILAGGTPYEQYF

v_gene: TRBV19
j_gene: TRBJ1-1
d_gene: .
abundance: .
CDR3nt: TGTGCCAGTAGTATAAAGAGAAGTCGGGTCTACACTGAAGCTTTCTTT
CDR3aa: CASSIKRSRVYTEAFF

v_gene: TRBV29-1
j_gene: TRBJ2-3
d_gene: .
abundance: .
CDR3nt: TGCAGCGTTTTAGCGGGCACAGATACGCAGTATTTT
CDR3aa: CSVLAGTDTQYF

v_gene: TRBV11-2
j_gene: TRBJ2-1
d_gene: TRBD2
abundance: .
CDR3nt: TGTGCCAGCAGCCGTGCCGGGGGGGACAATGAGCAGTTCTTC
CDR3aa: CASSRAGGDNEQFF

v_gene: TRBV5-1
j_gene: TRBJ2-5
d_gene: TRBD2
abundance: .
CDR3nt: TGCGCCAGCAGCTTACAGACTAGCGGGAGGGTCGAGACCCAGTACTTC
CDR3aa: CASSLQTSGRVETQYF

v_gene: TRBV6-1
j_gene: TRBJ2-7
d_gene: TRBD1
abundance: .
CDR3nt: TGTGCCAGCAGGGGGGACAGTTCCTACGAGCAGTACTTC
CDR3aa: CASRGDSSYEQYF

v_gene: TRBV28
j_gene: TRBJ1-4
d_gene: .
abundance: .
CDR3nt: TGTGCCAGCGGGATTTATGACGAAAAACTGTTTTTT
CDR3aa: CASGIYDEKLFF

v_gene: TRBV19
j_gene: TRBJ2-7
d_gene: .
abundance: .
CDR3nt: TGTGCCACCTCTACGACTAGGGGGTCTGGTCCCCTCTACGAGCAGTACTTC
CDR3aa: CATSTTRGSGPLYEQYF

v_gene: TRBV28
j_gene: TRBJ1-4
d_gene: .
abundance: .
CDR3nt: TGTGCCAGCAGTTTTTGGGGGCCGGGAAGGAATGAAAAACTGTTTTTT
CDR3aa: CASSFWGPGRNEKLFF

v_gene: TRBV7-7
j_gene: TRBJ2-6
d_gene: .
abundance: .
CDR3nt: TGTGCTAGCGGCTCCGGGGCCAACGTCCTGACTTTC
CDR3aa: CASGSGANVLTF